A single sample is the source of the 25 T cell receptor beta chains below, sequenced in a study of a mutant IDH1 vaccine in newly diagnosed glioma (dated by TCRdb to the early 2020s). Libraries were constructed by the immunoSEQ multiplex PCR assay. This is the immuneACCESS table as TCRdb keeps it, with only in-frame sequences that have V and J called. A part of the clones is gone; compared with another copy, unresolved V genes explain less than half, and the rest is unexplained. The sample table holds 60,000 to 70,000 clones, of which under 85% were seen once. The biggest ten clones account for approximately 3.9% of the sample. The sample's time point, from its label and the paper: week 47, end of study. Each vaccine dose was 300 ug of a 20-mer mutant IDH1 peptide in Montanide, given subcutaneously with topical imiquimod. Which antigens these TCRs recognize remains unknown. Sequencing was performed on PBMCs, taken from a glioma patient whose treatment included an IDH1 peptide vaccine. These receptors were collected from a man aged 30 to 39 with glioma.

The chain combines TRBV6-5 with TRBJ1-2; D is unresolved. The germline gives CDR1 MNHEY, CDR2 SVGAGI. The CDR3 runs to 15 residues. Trimming pared 6 bases from V and 0 bases from J, leaving 14 bases between. The CDR3 loop reads CASRLTVTSNYGYTF. The DNA of the CDR3 is TGTGCCAGCAGGTTGACGGTGACCTCTAACTATGGCTACACCTTC.

The CDR3 nucleotides read TGTGCCAGCAGTTTAGGGACAGGGGAGCGCTCTGGAAACACCATATATTTT. This codes for CASSLGTGERSGNTIYF. The chain employs TRBV28 and TRBJ1-3, with 10 nucleotides matching TRBD1. J gave up 0 bases and V 2 bases, and 4 bases lay outside the gene matches. The germline CDR1 and CDR2 sequences are MDHEN and SYDVKM. The CDR3 runs 17 residues.

This chain links TRBV5-5 with TRBJ2-3; a possible D gene is TRBD1 (6 bases). In germline, CDR1 is SGHKS, CDR2 YYEKEE (reference sequence). The CDR3 runs to 16 residues. The ends were cut back, 4 bases at V and 0 bases at J, with 15 bases in the middle. CDR3 bases: TGTGCCAGCAGCCGAGGGCGAGGGGGTAGCACAGATACGCAGTATTTT. Translated, it gives CASSRGRGGSTDTQYF.

This rearrangement joins TRBV30 to TRBJ2-3, with D perhaps matching TRBD1 or TRBD2 (5 bases each). The CDR3 runs 14 residues. Per germline, CDR1 GTSNPN and CDR2 SVGIG (reference sequence). V lost 8 bases and J 3 bases, leaving 18 bases between the germline ends. In DNA form, the CDR3 reads TGTGCCCGTTCATGGGACGGGACGACAGATACGCAGTATTTT. This gives the protein CARSWDGTTDTQYF.

The chain recombines TRBV11-3 with TRBJ2-1; TRBD2 matches at 12 bases. Germline CDR1 and CDR2: SGHNT and YENEEA. The J segment lost 5 bases and the V segment lost 5 bases, leaving 13 bases of the junction unmatched. This CDR3 contains 18 residues. The CDR3 sequence is CASSPGLASGGEHNEQFF. In DNA, the CDR3 is TGTGCCAGCAGCCCAGGTTTAGCTAGCGGGGGGGAGCACAATGAGCAGTTCTTC.

The J gene is TRBJ2-5, the V gene TRBV5-1; D not certain. Trimming pared 0 bases from V and 4 bases from J, leaving 4 bases between. Germline V gene sequence: CDR1 SGHRS, CDR2 YFSETQ. The CDR3 totals 12 residues. The CDR3 region has the DNA TGCGCCAGCAGCTTGGTGGGAGAGACCCAGTACTTC. It encodes CASSLVGETQYF.

This chain links TRBV5-6 with TRBJ2-6; possible D gene TRBD2, 6 bases. Germline V CDR1 and CDR2: SGHDT, YYEEEE. V lost 6 bases and J lost 4, with 20 bases in between. This CDR3 region has 17 residues. CDR3 in amino acids: CASKRRGMSLGANVLTF. As DNA, the CDR3 is TGTGCCAGCAAGAGGCGGGGAATGTCTCTGGGGGCCAACGTCCTGACTTTC.

The chain recombines TRBV5-1 with TRBJ2-3, with D maybe TRBD2 (7 bases). This CDR3 has 14 residues. CDR1 is SGHRS, CDR2 YFSETQ, per germline. Trimming shortened V by 0 bases and J by 6 bases, and 11 bases separated the two germline ends. CDR3 sequence reads: CASSLVGGQDTQYF. The CDR3 bases are TGCGCCAGCAGCTTGGTGGGGGGGCAGGATACGCAGTATTTT.

This rearrangement joins TRBV5-1 to TRBJ2-7, with TRBD1 matching over 9 bases. Per germline, CDR1 SGHRS and CDR2 YFSETQ. The J segment lost 6 bases and the V segment lost 4 bases, leaving 11 bases of the junction unmatched. The CDR3 covers 15 residues. The CDR3 here is CASSVGGTGKSEQYF. CDR3 in DNA: TGCGCCAGCAGCGTTGGCGGGACAGGGAAGTCCGAGCAGTACTTC.

V and J are TRBV9 and TRBJ2-3; 7 positions agree with TRBD2. CDR3 length: 15 residues. The ends lost 4 bases at V and 2 bases at J; junction bases unmatched: 7. In germline, CDR1 is SGDLS, CDR2 YYNGEE. Here the CDR3 DNA reads TGTGCCAGCAGCCGATCCGGGGGGTTCACAGATACGCAGTATTTT. Its protein product is CASSRSGGFTDTQYF.

The CDR3 DNA sequence: TGTGCCAGCAGCGAAGGGGCGAGAGGCTACACCTTC. Encoded protein: CASSEGARGYTF. The rearrangement joins TRBV11-2 to TRBJ1-2; a possible D gene is TRBD1 (5 bases). V lost 5 bases and J 8 bases, leaving 12 bases between the germline ends. This CDR3 is 12 amino acids long. CDR1 is SGHAT and CDR2 is FQNNGV in the germline V gene.

The rearrangement joins TRBV7-2 to TRBJ2-3; D may be TRBD1 or TRBD2 (5 bases each). Trimming left V 1 base short and J 3 bases short, with 11 bases between. The CDR3 sequence is 15 residues long. Germline V lookup: CDR1 SGHTA, CDR2 FQGNSA. CDR3 amino acids: CASSLGGAITDTQYF. In DNA, the CDR3 is TGTGCCAGCAGCTTAGGAGGGGCCATAACAGATACGCAGTATTTT.

The chain is built from TRBV6-4 and TRBJ1-2, with 7 bases identical to TRBD1. The V segment lost 0 bases and the J segment 3 bases; nucleotides outside the gene matches: 7. This CDR3 is 16 amino acids long. Germline CDR1 and CDR2: MRHNA and SNTAGT. This CDR3 reads CASSDSKRGRYYGYTF. In DNA, the CDR3 is TGTGCCAGCAGTGACTCGAAAAGGGGGCGGTACTATGGCTACACCTTC.

This clone occurred once. The genes are TRBV2 and TRBJ2-3, with 9 bases matching TRBD1. Trimming took 6 bases from V and 2 from J; bases not matched to a gene: 9. This CDR3 has 16 amino acids. The germline gives CDR1 SNHLY, CDR2 FYNNEI. The CDR3 here is CASSADRGFVTDTQYF. The CDR3 DNA reads as TGTGCCAGCAGCGCCGACAGGGGGTTTGTCACAGATACGCAGTATTTT.

The rearrangement links TRBV6-1 to TRBJ1-6; the D is unclear. The CDR3 is 15 residues long. The ends were cut back, 5 bases at V and 8 bases at J, with 16 bases in the middle. Germline CDR1 is MNHNS and CDR2 is SASEGT. The chain's CDR3 is CASSFRETRDSPLHF. Here the CDR3 DNA reads TGTGCCAGCAGTTTTAGAGAAACGCGAGATTCACCCCTCCACTTT.

This sequence joins TRBV11-3 and TRBJ2-3, with D possibly being TRBD2 (6 bases). The germline gives CDR1 SGHNT, CDR2 YENEEA. The ends were cut back, 1 base at V and 10 bases at J, with 12 bases in the middle. The CDR3 is 13 residues long. The CDR3 spells CASSLGAGKAQYF. The DNA of the CDR3 is TGTGCCAGCAGCTTAGGTGCGGGGAAGGCGCAGTATTTT.

The gene calls are TRBV4-1 and TRBJ2-1; the match to TRBD1 covers 9 bases. V trimming: 4 bases; J trimming: 7 bases; junction bases outside the gene matches: 8. The CDR3 has 15 residues. Germline CDR1 is MGHRA and CDR2 is YSYEKL. CDR3 sequence reads: CASSPTGTGSNEQFF. CDR3 DNA sequence: TGCGCCAGCAGCCCGACCGGGACAGGGTCGAATGAGCAGTTCTTC.

Here the CDR3 reads CASSPLSGGAYNEQFF. The CDR3 bases are TGTGCCAGCAGCCCATTGAGCGGGGGGGCATACAATGAGCAGTTCTTC. The V gene is TRBV9, the J gene TRBJ2-1, with 10 nucleotides matching TRBD2. This CDR3 has 16 residues. The V and J ends lost 4 bases and 4 bases, in that order; junction bases with no gene match: 8. Germline V gene lookup returns CDR1 SGDLS and CDR2 YYNGEE.

This sequence joins TRBV5-1 and TRBJ1-1, with D unclear. This CDR3 comprises 14 residues. From germline, CDR1 is SGHRS and CDR2 YFSETQ. V lost 0 bases, J lost 1 base, and 7 bases lay in between. The CDR3 DNA follows: TGCGCCAGCAGCTTGGGTAGGGAGAACACTGAAGCTTTCTTT. It encodes CASSLGRENTEAFF.

This clone was picked up one time. The genes are TRBV19 and TRBJ1-1; D is unresolved. The CDR3 sequence is 14 residues long. Trimming removed 0 bases at V and 4 bases at J, with 9 bases between. CDR1 and CDR2 from the germline V gene are LNHDA and SQIVND (reference sequence). The CDR3 nucleotides are TGTGCCAGTAGTATAGAGGTAGGGAGCACTGAAGCTTTCTTT. It is translated as CASSIEVGSTEAFF.

This chain uses TRBV4-2 with TRBJ1-2; D uncertain. Germline values: CDR1 LGHNA, CDR2 YNFKEQ. This CDR3 has 14 amino acids. Trimming took off 0 bases at V and 2 bases at J, with 7 bases between the two ends. For the CDR3, the DNA is TGTGCCAGCAGCCAAGACGTAGGGAACTATGGCTACACCTTC. Translated: CASSQDVGNYGYTF.

This clone occurred a few times. The chain joins TRBV5-4 to TRBJ1-1; tentatively, D is TRBD1 (5 bases). The CDR3 runs to 13 residues. CDR1 and CDR2 from the germline V gene are SGHNT and YYREEE (reference sequence). V was pared by 4 bases and J by 8 bases, with 15 bases between. CDR3 DNA: TGTGCCAGCAGCCAATGGGGCCCCGCCGAAGCTTTCTTT. This codes for CASSQWGPAEAFF.

The rearrangement uses TRBV5-4 and TRBJ2-5, with D unresolved. V was trimmed by 0 bases and J by 2 bases, leaving 11 bases between them. CDR3 length: 15 residues. Germline V gene lookup returns CDR1 SGHNT and CDR2 YYREEE (reference sequence). The CDR3 sequence: CASSLEPQMQETQYF. The CDR3 DNA reads as TGTGCCAGCAGCTTGGAACCGCAGATGCAAGAGACCCAGTACTTC.

V and J are TRBV14 and TRBJ1-6, with D perhaps matching TRBD1 (5 bases). CDR1 SGHDN and CDR2 FVKESK come from the germline V gene. V was clipped by 4 bases and J by 7 bases, with 14 bases between them. This CDR3 comprises 15 residues. DNA of the CDR3: TGTGCCAGCAGCCGAGACAGTACCCTAAATTCACCCCTCCACTTT. Its protein product is CASSRDSTLNSPLHF. Full variable domain (outside the CDR3, taken from reference TRBV14 and TRBJ1-6): EAGVTQFPSHSVIEKGQTVTLRCDPISGHDNLYWYRRVMGKEIKFLLHFVKESKQDESGMPNNRFLAERTGGTYSTLKVQPAELEDSGVYFCASSRDSTLNSPLHFGNGTRLTVT.

This clone was picked up one time. This chain joins TRBV6-1 and TRBJ2-7; D is possibly TRBD2 (7 bases). Germline CDR1 and CDR2: MNHNS and SASEGT. The length of the CDR3 is 14 residues. V was cut by 6 bases and J by 4 bases, with 16 bases left in between. The CDR3 DNA is TGTGCCAGCAGAGCGGGGCAGGGGTATTACGAGCAGTACTTC. Translated: CASRAGQGYYEQYF.